This entry lists 5 T cell receptor beta chains sequenced from one sample in a study of T cells in Graves' hyperthyroidism and ophthalmopathy. RNA transcripts were the template for amplifying TCR beta CDR3 regions. HTBI primers were employed in a first-round RT-PCR of the TCR CDR3. TCRdb analysed the multiplex PCR reads with MiXCR anew, one entry per CDR3 protein. The sample holds some 510,000 distinct CDR3 sequences, 20% to 25% seen once. Source material: blood. Receptors were obtained from a man younger than 35 with Graves' hyperthyroidism.

At least ten counts were recorded for this clonotype. The CDR3 sequence: CASSLVQGWRAYNEQFF. The DNA of the CDR3 is TGTGCCAGCAGCTTAGTACAGGGATGGAGGGCCTACAATGAGCAGTTCTTC. The chain couples TRBV11-2 to TRBJ2-1, with D tentatively TRBD1 or TRBD2 (6 bases each). From germline, CDR1 is SGHAT and CDR2 FQNNGV. The length of the CDR3 is 17 residues. V was cut by 1 base and J by 2 bases, with 15 bases left in between.

The sample holds one count of this clonotype. The V gene is TRBV6-1, the J gene TRBJ1-1, with 9 bases aligning to TRBD1. Germline CDR1 reads MNHNS; CDR2 reads SASEGT. CDR3 length: 16 amino acids. V shed 5 bases, J shed 5 bases, and the junction held 12 bases outside the gene matches. CDR3 DNA: TGTGCCAGCAGTAAGACCGGGACAGGGTTGTTGACTGAAGCTTTCTTT. Translated, it gives CASSKTGTGLLTEAFF.

The sample holds many counts of this clonotype. This chain links TRBV5-4 with TRBJ2-2, with D perhaps matching TRBD1 (5 bases). The CDR3 sequence is 12 residues long. The germline V and J ends were trimmed by 7 bases and 4 bases, with 8 bases remaining between them. Germline CDR1 is SGHNT and CDR2 is YYREEE (reference sequence). The CDR3 region has the DNA TGTGCCAGCGGTAGGGGCACCGGGGAGCTGTTTTTT. It encodes CASGRGTGELFF.

This clonotype was seen repeatedly, ten times or more. The rearrangement uses TRBV6-1 and TRBJ2-5; no clear D gene. CDR1 and CDR2 from the germline V gene are MNHNS and SASEGT. Trimming cost V 4 bases and J 4 bases, with 7 bases left between them. This CDR3 contains 12 residues. The CDR3 region is CASSVSRETQYF. CDR3 DNA: TGTGCCAGCAGTGTTAGCAGAGAGACCCAGTACTTC.

This clonotype has at least ten counts. The chain combines TRBV6-1 with TRBJ2-7; weak D call: TRBD1 (6 bases). This CDR3 comprises 15 residues. Germline V gene lookup returns CDR1 MNHNS and CDR2 SASEGT. Between the trimmed V and J ends, which lost 8 bases and 3 bases, there was a span of 20 bases. CDR3 protein: CASQEGRTELYEQYF. The CDR3, as DNA: TGTGCCAGCCAAGAGGGGCGGACAGAACTCTACGAGCAGTACTTC.